The 24 T cell receptor beta chains below were found in one sample sequenced in a study of T cell responses to AZD1222 COVID-19 vaccine. This table comes from immunoSEQ multiplex PCR, and its TCRdb copy is limited to in-frame clones, with some not included. The repertoire includes roughly 160,000 clones, approximately 93% of them detected once, and 0.7% to 0.9% sits in the top ten. Sequencing was performed on peripheral blood, taken on day 0 of AZD1222 vaccination. The receptors originated from an adult in good health.

The gene calls are TRBV2 and TRBJ1-5, with 12 bases matching TRBD1. The ends lost 4 bases at V and 1 base at J; junction bases unmatched: 5. The CDR3 is 17 amino acids. CDR1 and CDR2 (germline): SNHLY, FYNNEI. Here the CDR3 reads CASSGLGQGASNQPQHF. As DNA, the CDR3 is TGTGCCAGCAGTGGGTTGGGACAGGGGGCGAGCAATCAGCCCCAGCATTTT. The full variable domain, completed using reference TRBV2 and TRBJ1-5, is EPEVTQTPSHQVTQMGQEVILRCVPISNHLYFYWYRQILGQKVEFLVSFYNNEISEKSEIFDDQFSVERPDGSNFTLKIRSTKLEDSAMYFCASSGLGQGASNQPQHFGDGTRLSIL.

About this clone: It is unclear where the CDR3 begins or ends on the DNA, so no DNA is shown, and the CDR3 is as TCRdb lists it. The chain combines TRBV20-1 with TRBJ2-1; TRBD2 is taken as the D call from the table, unchecked against the DNA. The CDR3 length is 13 residues, termini included. Germline V gives CDR1 DFQATT, CDR2 SNEGSKA (reference sequence). This CDR3 is CSASIVAGGSGFF.

This chain uses TRBV5-1 with TRBJ2-5; TRBD2 is a possible D gene (5 bases). V lost 0 bases and J lost 2, with 8 bases in between. This CDR3 spans 14 amino acids. Germline CDR1 is SGHRS and CDR2 is YFSETQ. CDR3 in amino acids: CASSLAAGQETQYF. CDR3 DNA: TGCGCCAGCAGCTTGGCCGCGGGTCAAGAGACCCAGTACTTC.

The chain employs TRBV30 and TRBJ1-3; 7 positions match TRBD1. CDR3 size: 15 residues. Germline loops: CDR1 GTSNPN, CDR2 SVGIG (reference sequence). The ends lost 8 bases at V and 4 bases at J; junction bases unmatched: 14. The CDR3 protein is CAVPGRGQVGNTIYF. The CDR3 DNA reads TGTGCCGTCCCTGGAAGGGGGCAGGTCGGAAACACCATATATTTT.

The chain carries TRBV6-5 and TRBJ1-1; tentatively, D is TRBD1 (5 bases). Germline V gives CDR1 MNHEY, CDR2 SVGAGI. V lost 5 bases, J lost 2 bases, and 12 bases lay in between. This CDR3 contains 14 residues. The CDR3 region has the DNA TGTGCCAGCAGTCTAGATCGGGGCAACACTGAAGCTTTCTTT. Translation: CASSLDRGNTEAFF.

The chain combines TRBV19 with TRBJ1-6, with TRBD1 as a possible D gene (6 bases). CDR3 length: 13 amino acids. Germline-derived CDR1 and CDR2 are LNHDA and SQIVND (reference sequence). Between the trimmed V and J ends, which lost 6 bases and 5 bases, there was a span of 8 bases. The CDR3 sequence: CASRDRNNSPLHF. CDR3 coding DNA: TGTGCCAGTAGAGACAGGAATAATTCACCCCTCCACTTT.

This sequence joins TRBV5-1 and TRBJ2-5; D is unresolved. The CDR3 totals 15 residues. V was clipped by 0 bases and J by 1 base, with 10 bases between them. CDR1 SGHRS and CDR2 YFSETQ come from the germline V gene. CDR3 sequence: CASSLGPGFQETQYF. In nucleotides, the CDR3 is TGCGCCAGCAGCTTGGGCCCCGGGTTCCAAGAGACCCAGTACTTC.

The chain employs TRBV5-1 and TRBJ1-2; 7 nucleotides line up with TRBD1. This CDR3 contains 13 residues. V shed 4 bases and J 6 bases; nucleotides not matched to a gene: 6. Germline CDR1 reads SGHRS; CDR2 reads YFSETQ. The CDR3 region is CASSPRGEDGYTF. Here the CDR3 DNA reads TGCGCCAGCAGCCCCAGGGGGGAGGATGGCTACACCTTC. The entire variable domain, with the rest obtained from reference TRBV5-1 and TRBJ1-2, is as follows: KAGVTQTPRYLIKTRGQQVTLSCSPISGHRSVSWYQQTPGQGLQFLFEYFSETQRNKGNFPGRFSGRQFSNSRSEMNVSTLELGDSALYLCASSPRGEDGYTFGSGTRLTVV.

This clone was detected only once. The chain combines TRBV5-6 with TRBJ1-3; TRBD1 might be the D (5 bases). Germline V CDR1 and CDR2: SGHDT, YYEEEE. The CDR3 has 15 amino acids. Trimming cost V 2 bases and J 2 bases, with 11 bases left between them. CDR3 protein: CASSFGGNPGNTIYF. The CDR3 bases are TGTGCCAGCAGCTTTGGGGGGAACCCTGGAAACACCATATATTTT.

V is TRBV11-2 and J is TRBJ1-6; TRBD1 matches 8 bases. Germline CDR1 reads SGHAT; CDR2 reads FQNNGV. The CDR3 is made up of 13 amino acids. V trimming: 5 bases; J trimming: 10 bases; junction bases outside the gene matches: 4. Here the CDR3 DNA reads TGTGCCAGCAGCCACCAGGGGGCCTCACCCCTCCACTTT. Protein sequence: CASSHQGASPLHF.

The rearrangement uses TRBV19 and TRBJ2-7; 9 positions match TRBD1. The CDR3 consists of 15 residues. V was clipped by 10 bases and J by 3 bases; unmatched bases: 13. Germline CDR1 LNHDA, CDR2 SQIVND (reference sequence). The CDR3 DNA follows: TGTGCCACAAGAGCGGTTGGGACAGGGATCTACGAGCAGTACTTC. It translates to CATRAVGTGIYEQYF.

This chain uses TRBV5-5 with TRBJ1-1; D not certain. The CDR3 is 13 amino acids. V lost 2 bases to trimming and J lost 4 bases, with 9 bases between them. Looked up from germline, CDR1 is SGHKS and CDR2 is YYEKEE (reference sequence). The CDR3 spells CASSFSSVTEAFF. CDR3 nucleotide sequence: TGTGCCAGCAGCTTTAGCAGCGTCACTGAAGCTTTCTTT.

V gene TRBV19 combines with J gene TRBJ2-2; no firm D call. CDR3 length: 13 amino acids. Germline CDR1 LNHDA, CDR2 SQIVND (reference sequence). Trimming left V 6 bases short and J 0 bases short, with 5 bases between. The DNA of the CDR3 is TGTGCCAGTAGCGGCTCGAACACCGGGGAGCTGTTTTTT. This encodes CASSGSNTGELFF.

The gene calls are TRBV29-1 and TRBJ1-2; a weak D match, TRBD1 (5 bases). V lost 4 bases to trimming and J lost 6 bases, with 12 bases between them. The germline V gene encodes CDR1 SQVTM and CDR2 ANQGSEA. The CDR3 has 12 amino acids. CDR3 nucleotide sequence: TGCAGCGTTGCGAGCCAAGGGGATGGCTACACCTTC. As protein: CSVASQGDGYTF.

The rearrangement links TRBV9 to TRBJ2-7, with TRBD1 as a possible D gene (5 bases). V was shortened by 3 bases and J by 2 bases, with 9 bases between the two germline ends. CDR1 and CDR2 from the germline V gene are SGDLS and YYNGEE. The CDR3 is 13 residues long. The CDR3 region is CASSAQDPYEQYF. The CDR3 DNA sequence: TGTGCCAGCAGCGCACAGGACCCCTACGAGCAGTACTTC.

This chain connects TRBV7-9 to TRBJ1-2, with 8 bases aligning to TRBD1. CDR1 SEHNR and CDR2 FQNEAQ come from the germline V gene (reference sequence). This CDR3 is built from 17 residues. With V trimmed by 1 base and J by 0 bases, 7 bases remained unmatched. CDR3 sequence (DNA): TGTGCCAGCAGCTTAGGGCAGGGGGCCTTCTCTAACTATGGCTACACCTTC. Translation gives CASSLGQGAFSNYGYTF.

This chain links TRBV2 with TRBJ2-7, with D hard to call. V was clipped by 0 bases and J by 5 bases, with 2 bases between them. CDR3 length: 11 amino acids. Germline-derived CDR1 and CDR2 are SNHLY and FYNNEI. CDR3 DNA: TGTGCCAGCAGTGAAGCAAACGAGCAGTACTTC. Protein: CASSEANEQYF. Together with reference TRBV2 and TRBJ2-7, the CDR3 gives the full variable domain: EPEVTQTPSHQVTQMGQEVILRCVPISNHLYFYWYRQILGQKVEFLVSFYNNEISEKSEIFDDQFSVERPDGSNFTLKIRSTKLEDSAMYFCASSEANEQYFGPGTRLTVT.

This CDR3 is CASSAGQVYGYTF. The DNA of the CDR3 is TGTGCCAGCAGCGCGGGACAGGTCTATGGCTACACCTTC. The rearrangement uses TRBV9 and TRBJ1-2, with 8 bases aligning to TRBD1. This CDR3 comprises 13 residues. CDR1 and CDR2 from the germline V gene are SGDLS and YYNGEE. The V segment lost 3 bases and the J segment 4 bases; nucleotides outside the gene matches: 2.

The V call is TRBV7-8, the J call TRBJ1-2; a weak D match, TRBD1 (6 bases). Trimming left V 4 bases short and J 8 bases short, with 20 bases between. The germline CDR1 and CDR2 sequences are SGHVS and FQNEAQ. This CDR3 region has 15 residues. CDR3 sequence (DNA): TGTGCCAGCAGCTCCCCTATGGGACAACTAGGAGGCTACACCTTC. It specifies CASSSPMGQLGGYTF.

The V call is TRBV14, the J call TRBJ1-1, with 8 nucleotides matching TRBD1. The CDR3 is 16 amino acids. Looked up from germline, CDR1 is SGHDN and CDR2 is FVKESK. V trimming: 3 bases; J trimming: 10 bases; junction bases outside the gene matches: 16. In DNA, the CDR3 is TGTGCCAGCAGCCATACAGGGGGAAGGTGGGACTATGGAGCTTTCTTT. Translation: CASSHTGGRWDYGAFF.

CDR3 sequence reads: CARSCPGLAPKSSYNEQFF. The CDR3 DNA reads TGTGCCAGAAGCTGTCCGGGACTAGCGCCGAAAAGCTCCTACAATGAGCAGTTCTTC. J is TRBJ2-1 and V is TRBV5-3, with 10 bases identical to TRBD2. TRBV5-3 is recorded as an ORF, its role being uncertain. J lost 0 bases, V lost 3 bases, and 12 bases had no gene match. The CDR3 covers 19 residues.

The chain has TRBV2 and TRBJ1-1; D might be TRBD1 (6 bases). From germline, CDR1 is SNHLY and CDR2 FYNNEI. The CDR3 length is 15 residues. V gave up 6 bases and J gave up 4 bases, with 18 bases separating them. CDR3 protein: CASSPILTGPTEAFF. The CDR3 region has the DNA TGTGCCAGCAGCCCGATCTTAACAGGGCCCACTGAAGCTTTCTTT.

This chain links TRBV6-5 with TRBJ1-2; 7 bases match TRBD1. The CDR3 contains 15 residues. Trimming at V came to 6 bases and at J to 4 bases, leaving 11 bases not matched to a gene. Germline values: CDR1 MNHEY, CDR2 SVGAGI. DNA for the CDR3: TGTGCCAGCAGGGGTGGACAGGCAACTTTCTATGGCTACACCTTC. Protein: CASRGGQATFYGYTF.

This clone was picked up one time. The V and J genes are TRBV7-2 and TRBJ1-2, with TRBD1 matching 8 bases. V lost 4 bases and J lost 4; bases outside the gene matches: 11. The germline V gene encodes CDR1 SGHTA and CDR2 FQGNSA. The CDR3 runs 16 residues. The CDR3 sequence is CASSSDRDRISYGYTF. The CDR3 DNA reads TGTGCCAGCAGCTCGGACCGGGACAGGATATCCTATGGCTACACCTTC.